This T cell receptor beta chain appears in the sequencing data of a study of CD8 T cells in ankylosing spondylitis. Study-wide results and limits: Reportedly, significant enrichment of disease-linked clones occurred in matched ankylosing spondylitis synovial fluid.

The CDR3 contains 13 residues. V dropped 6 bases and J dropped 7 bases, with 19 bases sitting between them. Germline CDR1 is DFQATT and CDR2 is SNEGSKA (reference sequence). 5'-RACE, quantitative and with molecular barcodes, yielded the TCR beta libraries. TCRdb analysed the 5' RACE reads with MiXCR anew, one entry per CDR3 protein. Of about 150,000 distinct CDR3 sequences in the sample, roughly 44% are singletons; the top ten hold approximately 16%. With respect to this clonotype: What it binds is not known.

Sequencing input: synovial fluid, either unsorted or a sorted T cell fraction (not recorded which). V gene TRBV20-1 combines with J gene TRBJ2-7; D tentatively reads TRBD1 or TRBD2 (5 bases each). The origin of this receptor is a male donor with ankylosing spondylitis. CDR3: CSAQATQEGEQYF. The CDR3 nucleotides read TGCAGTGCCCAGGCTACCCAAGAGGGGGAGCAGTACTTC.